Each of the 7 T cell receptor beta chains below was sequenced from the same sample in a study of Ad26.COV2.S vaccination and SARS-CoV-2 variants (dated by TCRdb to the early 2020s). The library came from the immunoSEQ multiplex PCR assay. The table was pulled from immuneACCESS by TCRdb, which kept in-frame rearrangements only. Such tables lose some clones; where checked, under half of the loss comes from unresolved V genes, and the rest has no known cause. This sample is represented by about 370,000 clones; approximately 91% of them were singletons. 1.9% of the sample is taken by the ten largest. The sample's treatment or condition label, in plain terms: roughly 18 received Ad26.COV2.S at low or high dose, single or two shots; 5 received placebo; per-sample allocation not given. For vaccine and placebo recipients, the sequenced repertoires came from samples collected on day 63 after the first injection.

This specimen was peripheral blood, taken in a trial of Ad26.COV2.S vaccine versus placebo. Receptor source: a person aged 18-65 years who received the Ad26.COV2.S COVID-19 vaccine or a placebo.

This chain links TRBV5-5 with TRBJ2-7; 9 bases align to TRBD1. The V and J ends lost 2 bases and 6 bases, in that order; junction bases with no gene match: 9. This CDR3 comprises 15 residues. Germline V gene sequence: CDR1 SGHKS, CDR2 YYEKEE (reference sequence). This CDR3 is CASSFGTGRTPEQYF. The CDR3 DNA sequence: TGTGCCAGCAGCTTCGGGACAGGGAGGACACCCGAGCAGTACTTC.

The chain is built from TRBV3-1 (or the pseudogene TRBV3-2) and TRBJ2-3, with TRBD2 matching over 8 bases. V shed 6 bases and J 2 bases; nucleotides not matched to a gene: 10. Germline CDR1 LGHDT, CDR2 YNNKEL (reference sequence). The length of the CDR3 is 16 residues. The CDR3, as DNA: TGTGCCAGCAGACTTGGGACTAGTTATCTCACAGATACGCAGTATTTT. The encoded protein is CASRLGTSYLTDTQYF.

This clone was seen once. The rearrangement links TRBV29-1 to TRBJ2-7; D unclear. Looked up from germline, CDR1 is SQVTM and CDR2 is ANQGSEA. The CDR3 consists of 13 residues. V was shortened by 0 bases and J by 4 bases, with 10 bases between the two germline ends. In DNA form, the CDR3 reads TGCAGCGTTGAAGAGGGCAACAATTACGAGCAGTACTTC. As protein: CSVEEGNNYEQYF.

This clone appeared once. Other DNA sequences from this sample encode an identical CDR3 as well. V and J are TRBV18 and TRBJ1-5; a possible D gene is TRBD1 (6 bases). Germline-derived CDR1 and CDR2 are KGHSH and LQKENI. The CDR3 contains 14 residues. V shed 3 bases and J shed 2 bases, with 8 bases lying between them. CDR3: CASSPAGGNQPQHF. The DNA of the CDR3 is TGTGCCAGCTCACCGGCAGGGGGCAATCAGCCCCAGCATTTT.

The chain links TRBV15 to TRBJ2-1; D is unclear. The V gene's germline CDR1 is LNHNV and CDR2 YYDKDF (reference sequence). CDR3 length: 13 residues. With 1 base removed from V and 6 bases from J, the gap between germline ends came to 7 bases. The CDR3 protein is CATSRGLGNEQFF. The CDR3 nucleotides are TGTGCCACCAGCAGAGGTCTAGGCAATGAGCAGTTCTTC.

This chain joins TRBV6-4 and TRBJ2-2; 7 nucleotides align to TRBD2. Germline V lookup: CDR1 MRHNA, CDR2 SNTAGT. This CDR3 has 15 amino acids. V lost 3 bases and J lost 3; bases outside the gene matches: 4. CDR3 loop: CASSETAGDTGELFF. The CDR3 coding sequence is TGTGCCAGCAGTGAGACGGCGGGAGACACCGGGGAGCTGTTTTTT.

This chain uses TRBV4-1 with TRBJ2-7, with no clear D. Between the trimmed V and J ends, which lost 0 bases and 9 bases, there was a span of 18 bases. This CDR3 contains 15 residues. Looked up from germline, CDR1 is MGHRA and CDR2 is YSYEKL. DNA for the CDR3: TGCGCCAGCAGCCAAGATGGGCAGGCCGACGGTTGGCAGTACTTC. Protein product: CASSQDGQADGWQYF.